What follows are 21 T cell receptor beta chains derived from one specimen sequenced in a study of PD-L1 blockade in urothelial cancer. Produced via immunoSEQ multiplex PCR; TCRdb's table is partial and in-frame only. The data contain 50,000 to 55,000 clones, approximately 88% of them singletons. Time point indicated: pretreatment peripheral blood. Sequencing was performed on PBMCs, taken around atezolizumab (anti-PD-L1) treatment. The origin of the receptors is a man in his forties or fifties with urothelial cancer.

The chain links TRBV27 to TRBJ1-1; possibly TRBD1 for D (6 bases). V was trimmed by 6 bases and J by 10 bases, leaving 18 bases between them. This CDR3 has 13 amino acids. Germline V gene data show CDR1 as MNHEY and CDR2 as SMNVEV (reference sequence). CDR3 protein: CASRRTGQTLAFF. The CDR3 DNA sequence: TGTGCCAGCAGGAGAACGGGACAAACTCTAGCTTTCTTT.

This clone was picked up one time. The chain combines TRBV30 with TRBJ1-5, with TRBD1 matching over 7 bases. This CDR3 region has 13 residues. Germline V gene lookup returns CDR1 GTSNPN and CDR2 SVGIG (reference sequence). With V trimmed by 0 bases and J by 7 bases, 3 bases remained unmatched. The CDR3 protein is CAWSVGGRQPQHF. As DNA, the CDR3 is TGTGCCTGGAGTGTAGGGGGCAGGCAGCCCCAGCATTTT.

In DNA form, the CDR3 reads TGTGCCAGCGTATCAGGGAACTCTGGAAACACCATATATTTT. It specifies CASVSGNSGNTIYF. V is TRBV6-6 and J is TRBJ1-3, with D possibly TRBD1 on 5 matching bases. CDR3 length: 14 residues. CDR1 is MNHNY and CDR2 is SVGAGI in the germline V gene (reference sequence). V was clipped by 8 bases and J by 0 bases, with 11 bases between them.

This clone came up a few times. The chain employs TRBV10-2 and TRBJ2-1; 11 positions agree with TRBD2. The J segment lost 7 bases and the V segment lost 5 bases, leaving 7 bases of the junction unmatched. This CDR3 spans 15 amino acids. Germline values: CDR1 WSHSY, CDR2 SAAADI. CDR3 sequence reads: CASSFLAGGRNEQFF. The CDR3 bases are TGCGCCAGCAGTTTCCTAGCGGGAGGTCGAAATGAGCAGTTCTTC.

The CDR3 coding sequence is TGTGCCAGCAGCCCGTCCCGGGGTGCCTACGAGCAGTACTTC. Translating gives CASSPSRGAYEQYF. V gene TRBV27 combines with J gene TRBJ2-7, with D perhaps TRBD2 (5 bases). Trimming took 6 bases from V and 2 from J, leaving 14 bases between them. Germline V gene data show CDR1 as MNHEY and CDR2 as SMNVEV (reference sequence). CDR3 length: 14 residues.

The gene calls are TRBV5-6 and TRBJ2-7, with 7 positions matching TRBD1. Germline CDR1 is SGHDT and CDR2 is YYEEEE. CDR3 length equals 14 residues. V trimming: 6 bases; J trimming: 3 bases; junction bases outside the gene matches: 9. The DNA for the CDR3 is TGTGCCAGCACCCTGACCGGGACAGTCTACGAGCAGTACTTC. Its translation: CASTLTGTVYEQYF.

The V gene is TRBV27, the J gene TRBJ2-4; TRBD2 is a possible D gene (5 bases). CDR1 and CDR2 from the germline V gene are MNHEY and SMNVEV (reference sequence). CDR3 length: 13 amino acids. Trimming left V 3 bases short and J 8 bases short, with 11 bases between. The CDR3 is CASSFRRMDIQYF. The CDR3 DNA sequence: TGTGCCAGCAGTTTTAGGAGGATGGACATTCAGTACTTC.

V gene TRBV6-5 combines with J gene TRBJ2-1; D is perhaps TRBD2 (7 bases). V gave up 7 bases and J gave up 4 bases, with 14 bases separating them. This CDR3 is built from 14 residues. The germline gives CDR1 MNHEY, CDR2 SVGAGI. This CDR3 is CASTKGGLYNEQFF. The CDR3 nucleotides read TGTGCCAGCACCAAAGGGGGACTATACAATGAGCAGTTCTTC.

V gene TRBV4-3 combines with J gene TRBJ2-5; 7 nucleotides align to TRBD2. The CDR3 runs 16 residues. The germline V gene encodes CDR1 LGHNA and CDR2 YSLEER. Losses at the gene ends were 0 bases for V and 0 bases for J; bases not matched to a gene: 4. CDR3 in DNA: TGCGCCAGCAGCCAAGATCCTAGCGGTTACCAAGAGACCCAGTACTTC. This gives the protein CASSQDPSGYQETQYF.

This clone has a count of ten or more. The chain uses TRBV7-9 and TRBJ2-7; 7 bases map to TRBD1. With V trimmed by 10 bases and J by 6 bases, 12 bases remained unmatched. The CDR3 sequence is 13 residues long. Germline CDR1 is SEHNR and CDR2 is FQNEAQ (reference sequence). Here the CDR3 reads CAIPGTVPGEQYF. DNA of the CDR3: TGTGCCATCCCCGGGACAGTTCCTGGCGAGCAGTACTTC.

This chain's CDR3 is CASSQGAAKRSTEAFF. CDR3 in DNA: TGTGCCAGTAGTCAGGGGGCGGCTAAAAGGAGCACTGAAGCTTTCTTT. The V and J genes are TRBV19 and TRBJ1-1; 8 bases align to TRBD1. Germline CDR1 reads LNHDA; CDR2 reads SQIVND (reference sequence). CDR3 length: 16 amino acids. The V gene end was trimmed by 5 bases and the J gene end by 4 bases; junction bases not matched to a gene: 12.

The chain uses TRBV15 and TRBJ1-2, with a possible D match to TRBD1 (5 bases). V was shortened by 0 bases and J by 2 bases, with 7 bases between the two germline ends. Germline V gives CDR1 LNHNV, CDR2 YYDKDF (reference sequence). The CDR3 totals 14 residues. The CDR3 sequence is CATSRDAGNYGYTF. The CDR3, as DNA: TGTGCCACCAGCAGAGATGCAGGGAACTATGGCTACACCTTC.

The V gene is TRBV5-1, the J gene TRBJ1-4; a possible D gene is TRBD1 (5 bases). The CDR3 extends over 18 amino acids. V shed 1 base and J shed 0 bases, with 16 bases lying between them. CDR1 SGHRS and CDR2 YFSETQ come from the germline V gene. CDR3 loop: CASSLQGTGLATNEKLFF. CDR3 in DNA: TGCGCCAGCAGCTTGCAGGGAACAGGTCTAGCAACTAATGAAAAACTGTTTTTT.

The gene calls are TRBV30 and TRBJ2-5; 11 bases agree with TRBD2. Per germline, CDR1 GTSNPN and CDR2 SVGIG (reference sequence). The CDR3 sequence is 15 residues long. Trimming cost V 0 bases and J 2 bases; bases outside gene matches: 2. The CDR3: CAWSVLAGVQETQYF. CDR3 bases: TGTGCCTGGAGTGTACTAGCGGGGGTTCAAGAGACCCAGTACTTC.

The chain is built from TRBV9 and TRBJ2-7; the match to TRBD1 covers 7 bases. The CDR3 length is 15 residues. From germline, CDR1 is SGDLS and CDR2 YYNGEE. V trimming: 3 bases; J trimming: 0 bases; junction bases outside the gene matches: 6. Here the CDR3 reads CASSAPHRGSYEQYF. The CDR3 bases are TGTGCCAGCAGCGCCCCACACAGGGGCTCCTACGAGCAGTACTTC.

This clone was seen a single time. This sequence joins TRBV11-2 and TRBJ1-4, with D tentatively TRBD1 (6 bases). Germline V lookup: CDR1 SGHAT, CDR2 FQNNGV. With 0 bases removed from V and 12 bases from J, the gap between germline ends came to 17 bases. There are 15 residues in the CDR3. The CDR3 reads CASSLEGVGARELFF. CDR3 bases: TGTGCCAGCAGCTTAGAGGGCGTGGGGGCTCGGGAACTGTTTTTT.

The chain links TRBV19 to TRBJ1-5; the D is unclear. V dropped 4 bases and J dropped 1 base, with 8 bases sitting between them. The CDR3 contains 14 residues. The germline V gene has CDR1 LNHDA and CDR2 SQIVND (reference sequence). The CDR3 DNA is TGTGCCAGTAGTACTCCCAGGAGCAATCAGCCCCAGCATTTT. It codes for CASSTPRSNQPQHF.

CDR3 nucleotides: TGTGCCAGCAGTTTAAGTTCACGGGTGTCCTACGAGCAGTACTTC. Translation gives CASSLSSRVSYEQYF. The chain is built from TRBV27 and TRBJ2-7; D ambiguous. The germline gives CDR1 MNHEY, CDR2 SMNVEV (reference sequence). The V end was cut by 2 bases, the J end by 1 base, with 12 bases between. The CDR3 runs 15 residues.

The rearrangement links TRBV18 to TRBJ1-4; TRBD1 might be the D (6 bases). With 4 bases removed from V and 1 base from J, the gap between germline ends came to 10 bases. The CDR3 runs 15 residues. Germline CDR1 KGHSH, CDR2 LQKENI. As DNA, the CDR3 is TGTGCCAGCTCACGGCCGACAGGAACTAATGAAAAACTGTTTTTT. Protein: CASSRPTGTNEKLFF.

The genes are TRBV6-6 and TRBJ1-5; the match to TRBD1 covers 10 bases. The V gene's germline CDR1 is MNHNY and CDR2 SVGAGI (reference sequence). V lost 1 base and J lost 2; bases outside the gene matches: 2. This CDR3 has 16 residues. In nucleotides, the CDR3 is TGTGCCAGCAGTTACTTGGGGACAGGGGGCAATCAGCCCCAGCATTTT. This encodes CASSYLGTGGNQPQHF.

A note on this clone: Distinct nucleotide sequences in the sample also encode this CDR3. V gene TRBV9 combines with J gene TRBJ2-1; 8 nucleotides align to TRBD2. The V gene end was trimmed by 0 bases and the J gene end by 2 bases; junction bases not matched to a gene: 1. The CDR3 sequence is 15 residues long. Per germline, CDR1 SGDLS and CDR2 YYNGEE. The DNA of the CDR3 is TGTGCCAGCAGCGTAGGTAGCGGGGCCTACAATGAGCAGTTCTTC. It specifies CASSVGSGAYNEQFF.